This entry describes one T cell receptor beta chain. Its antigen is unknown. The record originates from a study of a mutant IDH1 vaccine in newly diagnosed glioma. Study details: Once 4-6 weeks had passed after radiotherapy alone, vaccination started, or it started with temozolomide cycles. Before enrollment, patients got radiotherapy alone, temozolomide alone, or mostly the combination.

The germline V gene encodes CDR1 MDHEN and CDR2 SYDVKM. This CDR3 contains 11 residues. Trimming cost V 1 base and J 7 bases, with 5 bases left between them. The table came from immunoSEQ multiplex PCR; TCRdb's copy has only in-frame clones and leaves some out. The sample yields 60,000 to 85,000 clones, around 85% seen once. Time point given: week 23, last vaccination. Every vaccine dose comprised 300 ug of mutant IDH1 20-mer peptide plus topical imiquimod. The rearrangement joins TRBV28 to TRBJ2-7; D uncertain. This receptor was obtained from a woman aged 50 to 60 with glioma. The source material was PBMCs, sampled from a glioma patient whose treatment included an IDH1 peptide vaccine. This chain's CDR3 is CASSLFKEQYF. CDR3 nucleotides: TGTGCCAGCAGTTTATTTAAGGAGCAGTACTTC.